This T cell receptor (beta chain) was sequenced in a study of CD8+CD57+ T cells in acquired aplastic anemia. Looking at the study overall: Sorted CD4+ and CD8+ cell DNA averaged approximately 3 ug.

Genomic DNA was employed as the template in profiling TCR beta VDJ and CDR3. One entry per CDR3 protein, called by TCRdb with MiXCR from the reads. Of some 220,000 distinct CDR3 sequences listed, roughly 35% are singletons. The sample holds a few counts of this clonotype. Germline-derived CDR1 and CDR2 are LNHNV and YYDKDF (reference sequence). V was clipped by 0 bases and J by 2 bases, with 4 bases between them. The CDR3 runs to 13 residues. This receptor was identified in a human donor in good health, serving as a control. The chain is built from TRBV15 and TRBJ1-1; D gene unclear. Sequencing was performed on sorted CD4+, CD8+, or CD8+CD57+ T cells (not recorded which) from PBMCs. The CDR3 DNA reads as TGTGCCACCAGCAGAGACAGTAACACTGAAGCTTTCTTT. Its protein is CATSRDSNTEAFF.